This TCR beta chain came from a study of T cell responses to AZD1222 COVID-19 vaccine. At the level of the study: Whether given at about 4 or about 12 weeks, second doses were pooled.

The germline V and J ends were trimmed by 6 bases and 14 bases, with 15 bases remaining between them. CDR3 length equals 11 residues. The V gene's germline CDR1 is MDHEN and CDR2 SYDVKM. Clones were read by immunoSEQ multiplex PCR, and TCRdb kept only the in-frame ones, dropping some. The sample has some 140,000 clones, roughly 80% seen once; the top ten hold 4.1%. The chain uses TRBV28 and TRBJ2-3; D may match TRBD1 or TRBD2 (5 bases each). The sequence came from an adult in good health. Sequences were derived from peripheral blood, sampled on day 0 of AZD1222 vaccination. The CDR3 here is CASRAQGVLYF. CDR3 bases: TGTGCCAGCAGGGCGCAGGGAGTTCTGTATTTT.